Listed here are 13 T cell receptor beta chains from one sample, sequenced in a study of T cell changes during pregnancy in multiple sclerosis. Here immunoSEQ multiplex PCR was the method, and the copy in TCRdb shows in-frame clones only, minus some. The data show about 83,000 clones, around 96% seen once. The sequencing used peripheral blood, collected in the second trimester of pregnancy. These receptors all come from a female donor with multiple sclerosis, enrolled in a pregnancy study.

The rearrangement uses TRBV15 and TRBJ2-7, with 9 bases aligning to TRBD1. Per the germline V gene, CDR1 is LNHNV and CDR2 is YYDKDF (reference sequence). J gave up 5 bases and V 0 bases, and 5 bases lay outside the gene matches. The CDR3 sequence is 15 residues long. The CDR3, as DNA: TGTGCCACCAGCAGAGAGACAGGGGGTTGGCACGAGCAGTACTTC. Translating it yields CATSRETGGWHEQYF.

The chain couples TRBV4-1 to TRBJ2-1; 8 nucleotides align to TRBD2. The V and J ends lost 4 bases and 4 bases, in that order; junction bases with no gene match: 3. From germline, CDR1 is MGHRA and CDR2 YSYEKL. The length of the CDR3 is 14 residues. CDR3 loop: CASSLGGGYNEQFF. CDR3 bases: TGCGCCAGCAGCCTCGGCGGGGGGTACAATGAGCAGTTCTTC.

This clone was picked up a small number of times. This chain connects TRBV6-5 to TRBJ1-1; 7 bases agree with TRBD1. Germline assignment: CDR1 MNHEY and CDR2 SVGAGI. The CDR3 has 14 amino acids. Unmatched junction bases numbered 9, after V lost 4 bases and J lost 7 bases. CDR3: CASSFYGTDYEAFF. The CDR3, as DNA: TGTGCCAGCAGTTTCTACGGGACAGATTATGAAGCTTTCTTT.

The chain links TRBV5-6 to TRBJ2-3; weak D call: TRBD1 (6 bases). Trimming shortened V by 4 bases and J by 0 bases, and 24 bases separated the two germline ends. CDR1 and CDR2 from the germline V gene are SGHDT and YYEEEE. The CDR3 sequence is 19 residues long. Here the CDR3 reads CASSPRVARGFRSTDTQYF. Here the CDR3 DNA reads TGTGCCAGCAGCCCACGGGTCGCCAGGGGATTTCGGAGCACAGATACGCAGTATTTT.

This clone was seen once. The CDR3 is CASSLGQGMDEQYF. DNA for the CDR3: TGCGCCAGCAGCTTGGGGCAGGGAATGGACGAGCAGTACTTC. This chain joins TRBV5-1 and TRBJ2-7, with a possible D match to TRBD1 (5 bases). CDR3 length: 14 residues. V was clipped by 0 bases and J by 5 bases, with 12 bases between them. Germline CDR1 and CDR2: SGHRS and YFSETQ.

The chain couples TRBV5-1 to TRBJ2-3; no clear D gene. V lost 0 bases and J 0 bases, leaving 11 bases between the germline ends. The CDR3 runs to 16 residues. Germline lookup yields CDR1 SGHRS and CDR2 YFSETQ. CDR3 nucleotide sequence: TGCGCCAGCAGCTTGGTAGCAGATACTAGCACAGATACGCAGTATTTT. It specifies CASSLVADTSTDTQYF. Full variable domain (missing parts from reference TRBV5-1 and TRBJ2-3): KAGVTQTPRYLIKTRGQQVTLSCSPISGHRSVSWYQQTPGQGLQFLFEYFSETQRNKGNFPGRFSGRQFSNSRSEMNVSTLELGDSALYLCASSLVADTSTDTQYFGPGTRLTVL.

The chain employs TRBV28 and TRBJ1-1, with D possibly being TRBD1 (6 bases). This CDR3 is built from 12 residues. Per germline, CDR1 MDHEN and CDR2 SYDVKM. Trimming stripped 5 bases from V and 3 bases from J, with 7 bases between. DNA for the CDR3: TGTGCCAGCAGTCCAGGGGACACTGAAGCTTTCTTT. Encoded protein: CASSPGDTEAFF.

The V gene is TRBV19, the J gene TRBJ1-1; TRBD1 is a possible D gene (5 bases). This CDR3 contains 13 residues. V gave up 5 bases and J gave up 1 base, with 8 bases separating them. CDR1 and CDR2 (germline): LNHDA, SQIVND (reference sequence). For the CDR3, the DNA is TGTGCCAGTAGTTCCAGGGCGAACACTGAAGCTTTCTTT. Its protein product is CASSSRANTEAFF.

The genes are TRBV30 and TRBJ2-5, with 7 bases that match TRBD1. The length of the CDR3 is 14 residues. After removal of 1 base from V and 1 base from J, the junction contained 3 bases not matched to a gene. Germline loops: CDR1 GTSNPN, CDR2 SVGIG (reference sequence). CDR3 region: CAWSGGQTQETQYF. The CDR3 region has the DNA TGTGCCTGGAGTGGGGGACAGACCCAAGAGACCCAGTACTTC.

The chain has TRBV5-4 and TRBJ2-1; possibly TRBD2 for D (6 bases). There are 15 residues in the CDR3. Germline CDR1 is SGHNT and CDR2 is YYREEE (reference sequence). The V gene lost 3 bases and the J gene lost 0 bases, with 10 bases spanning the gap. CDR3 in DNA: TGTGCCAGCAGCTCTAAGCGGGCCTCCTACAATGAGCAGTTCTTC. Protein sequence: CASSSKRASYNEQFF. The complete variable domain, with remaining parts taken from reference TRBV5-4 and TRBJ2-1, reads ETGVTQSPTHLIKTRGQQVTLRCSSQSGHNTVSWYQQALGQGPQFIFQYYREEENGRGNFPPRFSGLQFPNYSSELNVNALELDDSALYLCASSSKRASYNEQFFGPGTRLTVL.

The chain combines TRBV7-8 with TRBJ2-1; 10 bases agree with TRBD2. Trimming took 1 base from V and 7 from J; bases not matched to a gene: 7. This CDR3 spans 16 amino acids. The germline CDR1 and CDR2 sequences are SGHVS and FQNEAQ. CDR3 residues: CASSLGLAGVRNEQFF. As DNA, the CDR3 is TGTGCCAGCAGCTTAGGTCTAGCGGGAGTTCGAAATGAGCAGTTCTTC.

V gene TRBV30 combines with J gene TRBJ1-1, with D maybe TRBD1 (5 bases). CDR1 and CDR2 (germline): GTSNPN, SVGIG (reference sequence). Trimming left V 4 bases short and J 13 bases short, with 19 bases between. CDR3 length: 12 residues. The CDR3 loop is CAWKRVGRSDFF. In nucleotides, the CDR3 is TGTGCCTGGAAACGGGTGGGGCGCTCGGATTTCTTT.

The CDR3 loop reads CASSRRALNTEAFF. Here the CDR3 DNA reads TGTGCCAGCAGCCGCAGGGCTCTGAACACTGAAGCTTTCTTT. The rearrangement joins TRBV27 to TRBJ1-1; tentative D call: TRBD1 (5 bases). With 6 bases removed from V and 0 bases from J, the gap between germline ends came to 11 bases. The CDR3 length is 14 residues. Germline V gene lookup returns CDR1 MNHEY and CDR2 SMNVEV (reference sequence).